A selection of T cell receptor beta chains follows, all from one sample in a study of cytomegalovirus exposure and HLA in healthy donors. The protocol was immunoSEQ multiplex PCR, while the TCRdb copy is restricted to in-frame clones and leaves out a portion. The sample holds 150,000 to 200,000 clones, about 75% seen once. The source material was PBMCs. The receptors were gathered from a female donor in good health and CMV-seronegative. Each CDR3 is given with its conserved first and last residue. The D gene is left open where the match is weak. For some rows the clone size is stated as once, few or many, or as a class when expanded; others skip it.

j_gene,v_gene,d_gene,len,abundance,CDR3aa,CDR3nt
TRBJ2-5,TRBV7-2,TRBD2,13,NA,CASSPGLAATQYF,TGTGCCAGCAGCCCCGGACTAGCGGCGACTCAGTACTTC
TRBJ1-2,TRBV5-8,TRBD1,13,once,CASSLWAGGGYTF,TGTGCCAGCAGCTTGTGGGCAGGGGGAGGCTACACCTTC
TRBJ2-1,TRBV9,NA,14,NA,CASSEAAGYNEQFF,TGTGCCAGCAGCGAAGCAGCGGGCTACAATGAGCAGTTCTTC
TRBJ2-7,TRBV7-2,TRBD2,13,NA,CASSPAGGREQYF,TGTGCCAGCAGCCCAGCGGGAGGTAGGGAGCAGTACTTC
TRBJ1-1,TRBV27,NA,14,NA,CASSLTGRGTEAFF,TGTGCCAGCAGTTTGACCGGGAGAGGGACTGAAGCTTTCTTT
TRBJ2-2,TRBV10-3,NA,14,NA,CAINTGTNTGELFF,TGTGCCATCAATACAGGGACGAACACCGGGGAGCTGTTTTTT
TRBJ2-4,TRBV7-9,TRBD2,15,NA,CASSFFSGGRNIQYF,TGTGCCAGCAGCTTTTTCTCGGGCGGGAGAAACATTCAGTACTTC
TRBJ2-7,TRBV11-2,TRBD2,15,NA,CASSFILAGAGEQYF,TGTGCCAGCAGCTTCATACTAGCGGGAGCAGGCGAGCAGTACTTC
TRBJ2-7,TRBV11-2,NA,15,NA,CASSTSTTLSYEQYF,TGTGCCAGCAGCACCAGTACTACCCTCTCCTACGAGCAGTACTTC
TRBJ1-5,TRBV2,NA,16,few,CASSSAGDRGNQPQHF,TGTGCCAGCAGTTCAGCAGGGGATCGGGGCAATCAGCCCCAGCATTTT
TRBJ1-1,TRBV9,NA,14,NA,CASSPGGLGTEAFF,TGTGCCAGCAGCCCGGGGGGGCTGGGTACTGAAGCTTTCTTT
TRBJ1-6,TRBV6-4,NA,14,NA,CASSDDSYNSPLHF,TGTGCCAGCAGTGACGATAGCTATAATTCACCCCTCCACTTT
TRBJ1-1,TRBV19,TRBD1,15,NA,CASSEVPGGRPEAFF,TGTGCCAGTAGTGAAGTGCCAGGGGGGCGGCCTGAAGCTTTCTTT
TRBJ2-2,TRBV5-1,TRBD1,15,NA,CASSLEDRVPGELFF,TGCGCCAGCAGCTTGGAGGACAGGGTTCCCGGGGAGCTGTTTTTT
TRBJ1-3,TRBV6-5,NA,15,NA,CASSYSQGSWNTIYF,TGTGCCAGCAGTTACTCCCAGGGCAGTTGGAACACCATATATTTT
TRBJ1-6,TRBV19,TRBD1,17,NA,CASSNTGGGSYNSPLHF,TGTGCCAGTAGTAATACAGGGGGCGGCTCCTATAATTCACCCCTCCACTTT
TRBJ2-7,TRBV7-5,NA,17,NA,CVRSLYLAGVCRNEQYF,TGTGTCAGAAGCTTGTATCTAGCGGGAGTATGTAGGAACGAGCAGTACTTC
TRBJ2-5,TRBV5-4,NA,15,NA,CASSPGGTVQETQYF,TGTGCCAGCAGCCCGGGGGGGACAGTCCAGGAGACCCAGTACTTC
TRBJ1-1,TRBV7-9,TRBD1,14,few,CASSFGTGNTEAFF,TGTGCCAGCAGCTTCGGGACAGGGAACACTGAAGCTTTCTTT
TRBJ2-3,TRBV6-5,NA,15,once,CASSSLIQGLGTQYF,TGTGCCAGCAGTTCCCTAATCCAGGGACTGGGTACGCAGTATTTT
TRBJ2-4,TRBV4-2,TRBD2,15,NA,CASSQEKREGSIQYF,TGTGCCAGCAGCCAAGAGAAGCGGGAGGGGTCCATTCAGTACTTC
TRBJ2-1,TRBV4-2,TRBD2,17,NA,CASSQEPATSGYNEQFF,TGTGCCAGCAGCCAAGAGCCCGCGACTAGCGGGTACAATGAGCAGTTCTTC
TRBJ2-3,TRBV9,TRBD2,16,NA,CASKSDRDPGGDTQYF,TGTGCCAGCAAGAGCGATCGGGACCCCGGGGGGGATACGCAGTATTTT
TRBJ2-5,TRBV5-1,TRBD1,13,NA,CASSHDRGETQYF,TGCGCCAGCAGCCATGACAGGGGAGAGACCCAGTACTTC
TRBJ2-3,TRBV30,NA,12,NA,CAWSLGGNTQYF,TGTGCCTGGAGTCTTGGCGGGAATACGCAGTATTTT
TRBJ1-2,TRBV9,NA,12,NA,CASSGSVDGYTF,TGTGCCAGCAGCGGGTCAGTTGATGGCTACACCTTC
TRBJ1-6,TRBV6-5,NA,13,NA,CASSLLHGSPLHF,TGTGCCAGCAGCCTACTCCACGGTTCACCCCTCCACTTT
TRBJ1-5,TRBV2,NA,13,NA,CASSGQPNQPQHF,TGTGCCAGCAGCGGACAGCCCAATCAGCCCCAGCATTTT
TRBJ2-2,TRBV7-6,NA,16,NA,CASSSLTGMNTGELFF,TGTGCCAGCAGCTCTCTGACAGGCATGAACACCGGGGAGCTGTTTTTT
TRBJ1-5,TRBV6-5,NA,15,NA,CASSFTGVGNQPQHF,TGTGCCAGCAGCTTCACGGGTGTTGGCAATCAGCCCCAGCATTTT
TRBJ2-2,TRBV6-1,NA,15,NA,CASSELGGDTGELFF,TGTGCCAGCAGTGAGCTCGGAGGCGACACCGGGGAGCTGTTTTTT
TRBJ2-7,TRBV5-4,TRBD2,16,few,CASSGGTSGARYEQYF,TGTGCCAGCAGCGGAGGGACTAGCGGGGCGCGGTACGAGCAGTACTTC
TRBJ2-7,TRBV5-1,NA,17,NA,CASSFSAPGDSYYEQYF,TGCGCCAGCAGCTTTTCGGCCCCAGGGGATTCCTACTACGAGCAGTACTTC
TRBJ2-5,TRBV6-6,TRBD2,15,NA,CASSRLAGKGETQYF,TGTGCCAGCAGCCGACTAGCGGGGAAGGGGGAGACCCAGTACTTC
TRBJ2-7,TRBV4-1,TRBD1,14,NA,CASSLGTGGSEQYF,TGCGCCAGCAGCCTCGGGACAGGGGGCTCCGAGCAGTACTTC
TRBJ2-3,TRBV7-3,TRBD1,16,NA,CASSFPGQRNADTQYF,TGTGCCAGCAGCTTTCCGGGACAGAGGAATGCAGATACGCAGTATTTT
TRBJ2-7,TRBV9,NA,14,NA,CASSVGAGTYEQYF,TGTGCCAGCAGCGTAGGTGCGGGTACCTACGAGCAGTACTTC
TRBJ1-2,TRBV19,NA,14,NA,CASSISPPDYGYTF,TGTGCCAGTAGTATCTCTCCTCCTGACTATGGCTACACCTTC
TRBJ2-1,TRBV6-1,NA,13,once,CASRTDIWDEQFF,TGTGCCAGCAGGACGGACATCTGGGATGAGCAGTTCTTC
TRBJ1-5,TRBV28,TRBD1,15,NA,CASSVPTGGNQPQHF,TGTGCCAGCAGCGTCCCGACAGGGGGAAATCAGCCCCAGCATTTT
TRBJ2-4,TRBV9,TRBD1,15,NA,CASSVQGAFGNIQYF,TGTGCCAGCAGCGTACAGGGGGCATTCGGAAACATTCAGTACTTC
TRBJ1-2,TRBV2,NA,11,once,CASRGRYGYTF,TGTGCCAGCAGGGGCCGCTATGGCTACACCTTC
TRBJ1-2,TRBV28,NA,13,NA,CASSLEGNYGYTF,TGTGCCAGCAGTTTGGAGGGAAACTATGGCTACACCTTC
TRBJ1-4,TRBV5-1,NA,15,NA,CASSASGNSNEKLFF,TGCGCCAGCAGCGCCTCAGGGAATTCAAATGAAAAACTGTTTTTT
TRBJ2-7,TRBV7-3,NA,14,NA,CASSPSRGTYEQYF,TGTGCCAGCAGCCCCTCGAGAGGGACCTACGAGCAGTACTTC
TRBJ2-7,TRBV27,NA,15,NA,CASSFGGLSTYEQYF,TGTGCCAGCAGTTTCGGGGGTCTCTCGACCTACGAGCAGTACTTC
TRBJ2-1,TRBV7-3,TRBD2,16,NA,CASSLSPAGGMNEQFF,TGTGCCAGCAGCTTAAGCCCAGCGGGAGGAATGAATGAGCAGTTCTTC
TRBJ2-1,TRBV9,TRBD1,18,NA,CASSAQRGQGKNYNEQFF,TGTGCCAGCAGCGCCCAACGCGGACAGGGGAAGAACTACAATGAGCAGTTCTTC
TRBJ2-7,TRBV30,NA,14,NA,CAWSGEQVPYEQYF,TGTGCCTGGAGTGGCGAACAGGTTCCTTACGAGCAGTACTTC
TRBJ2-7,TRBV5-4,TRBD2,16,NA,CASSFGSGGVLYEQYF,TGTGCCAGCAGCTTCGGTAGCGGGGGGGTACTCTACGAGCAGTACTTC
TRBJ1-5,TRBV5-6,NA,17,NA,CASSYPPSGRGNQPQHF,TGTGCCAGCAGCTACCCCCCCTCGGGTCGGGGCAATCAGCCCCAGCATTTT
TRBJ2-7,TRBV4-2,TRBD2,16,NA,CASSQVGPGLAYEQYF,TGTGCCAGCAGCCAAGTGGGTCCGGGACTAGCCTACGAGCAGTACTTC
TRBJ2-1,TRBV6-5,TRBD1,15,NA,CASSLLRGPWNEQFF,TGTGCCAGCAGTCTACTCAGGGGGCCGTGGAATGAGCAGTTCTTC
TRBJ1-2,TRBV19,TRBD1,14,NA,CASSIRTGDYGYTF,TGTGCCAGTAGTATCCGTACAGGGGACTATGGCTACACCTTC
TRBJ1-5,TRBV19,NA,16,NA,CASSRLTGGSNQPQHF,TGTGCCAGTAGTCGTCTCACAGGAGGGAGCAATCAGCCCCAGCATTTT
TRBJ1-2,TRBV5-6,NA,12,NA,CASSLGAGGYTF,TGTGCCAGCAGCTTGGGGGCGGGTGGCTACACCTTC